Given below is one T cell receptor beta chain in context. The sample comes from a study of control samples from healthy donors and cancer patients. The CDR3 loop spans 18 amino acids. The germline gives CDR1 ENHRY, CDR2 SYGVKD. V was clipped by 0 bases and J by 3 bases; unmatched bases: 12. Assay used: immunoSEQ multiplex PCR; TCRdb lists only in-frame clones, some missing. The data hold approximately 150,000 clones, with approximately 94% observed a single time. V gene TRBV10-3 combines with J gene TRBJ2-3; TRBD2 matches at 7 bases. Sequencing was performed on PBMCs. The receptor was isolated from a man aged 55 to 70 with colorectal cancer. The CDR3 DNA reads TGTGCCATCAGTGAGTCGGGCTGGGTAGCGGGCGAGACAGATACGCAGTATTTT. Translated: CAISESGWVAGETDTQYF.